The rows below give T cell receptor beta chains drawn from one sample of a study of T cell changes during pregnancy in multiple sclerosis. Sequencing was performed with immunoSEQ multiplex PCR; in TCRdb, only in-frame clones are kept and a portion is missing. The sample lists 30,000 to 45,000 clones; 85% to 95% were seen once. Sequencing input: PBMCs (not recorded whether the cells were cultured). These receptors all come from a female donor with multiple sclerosis, enrolled in a pregnancy study. Both conserved end residues are part of each CDR3. The D gene is left open where the match is weak. Expanded clones are given a class, and other clones once, few, many or no size at all.

abundance	v_gene	d_gene	j_gene	CDR3aa	CDR3nt
NA	TRBV20-1	NA	TRBJ2-5	CSAREATQYF	TGCAGTGCTAGAGAGGCGACCCAGTACTTC
once	TRBV5-6	NA	TRBJ1-5	CASSLWSRLQPQHF	TGTGCCAGCAGTCTGTGGTCGCGACTCCAGCCCCAGCATTTT
NA	TRBV5-1	NA	TRBJ2-2	CASSLFRDSLSGELFF	TGCGCCAGCAGCTTGTTCCGGGACTCCCTATCCGGGGAGCTGTTTTTT
NA	TRBV30	NA	TRBJ1-2	CAWTRKSNYGYTF	TGTGCCTGGACTAGGAAATCTAACTATGGCTACACCTTC
NA	TRBV6-1	NA	TRBJ1-4	CASKGGGHEKLFF	TGTGCCAGCAAAGGGGGGGGGCATGAAAAACTGTTTTTT
NA	TRBV11-2	TRBD1	TRBJ1-1	CASSLERQGGTEAFF	TGTGCCAGCAGCTTAGAAAGACAGGGCGGCACTGAAGCTTTCTTT
NA	TRBV9	NA	TRBJ2-2	CASSDRQQNTGELFF	TGTGCCAGCAGCGATCGTCAGCAGAACACCGGGGAGCTGTTTTTT
NA	TRBV15	NA	TRBJ1-1	CATSRDPGDMNTEAFF	TGTGCCACCAGCAGAGATCCCGGGGATATGAACACTGAAGCTTTCTTT
NA	TRBV6-6	NA	TRBJ2-3	CASSYVVGAPDTQYF	TGTGCCAGCAGTTACGTTGTGGGGGCCCCAGATACGCAGTATTTT
NA	TRBV4-1	TRBD1	TRBJ1-2	CASSQSTQGAYYGYTF	TGCGCCAGCAGCCAATCGACCCAGGGGGCTTACTATGGCTACACCTTC
NA	TRBV19	TRBD2	TRBJ2-7	CASSIGLAGVEQYF	TGTGCCAGTAGTATAGGACTAGCGGGAGTGGAGCAGTACTTC
NA	TRBV4-3	NA	TRBJ2-5	CASSQDRSVLAQYF	TGCGCCAGCAGCCAAGATCGGTCAGTCCTGGCCCAGTACTTC
NA	TRBV5-5	NA	TRBJ2-1	CASSLLVVALEQFF	TGTGCCAGCAGCTTGTTAGTAGTAGCGCTTGAGCAGTTCTTC
NA	TRBV5-4	NA	TRBJ1-1	CASSPDSSAEAFF	TGTGCCAGCAGTCCAGACAGTAGCGCTGAAGCTTTCTTT
NA	TRBV6-6	NA	TRBJ1-5	CASRDTLNSNQPQHF	TGTGCCAGCAGGGACACCCTTAATAGCAATCAGCCCCAGCATTTT
NA	TRBV6-5	NA	TRBJ1-5	CASRTQGNQPQHF	TGTGCCAGCAGAACTCAGGGGAATCAGCCCCAGCATTTT
NA	TRBV6-1	NA	TRBJ1-2	CASSESTGPSYGYTF	TGTGCCAGCAGTGAATCGACAGGACCATCCTATGGCTACACCTTC
NA	TRBV18	NA	TRBJ1-2	CASSPPDKGGYYGYTF	TGTGCCAGCTCACCACCGGATAAAGGGGGGTACTATGGCTACACCTTC
NA	TRBV28	TRBD2	TRBJ2-3	CASSLTLAGGGGDTQYF	TGTGCCAGCAGTTTGACACTAGCGGGAGGTGGAGGAGATACGCAGTATTTT
NA	TRBV9	TRBD2	TRBJ2-1	CASSVGPGAGVGSYNEQFF	TGTGCCAGCAGCGTAGGCCCCGGGGCGGGAGTCGGGTCCTACAATGAGCAGTTCTTC
once	TRBV4-3	TRBD2	TRBJ2-1	CASSQDLAEKYNEQFF	TGCGCCAGCAGCCAAGATCTAGCGGAGAAGTACAATGAGCAGTTCTTC
NA	TRBV25-1	NA	TRBJ1-1	CASREAGTENTEAFF	TGTGCCAGCAGGGAGGCCGGGACTGAGAACACTGAAGCTTTCTTT
NA	TRBV5-1	TRBD1	TRBJ2-5	CASSLGIGTGEETQYF	TGCGCCAGCAGCTTGGGGATCGGGACAGGGGAAGAGACCCAGTACTTC
NA	TRBV27	NA	TRBJ1-1	CASSPRRPHENMNTEAFF	TGTGCCAGCAGCCCGCGGCGGCCGCACGAAAATATGAACACTGAAGCTTTCTTT
NA	TRBV18	NA	TRBJ2-7	CASSPGLKYYEQYF	TGTGCCAGCTCACCAGGACTGAAATACTACGAGCAGTACTTC
NA	TRBV12-5	NA	TRBJ2-5	CARPDGTFQETQYF	TGTGCTAGGCCTGATGGGACTTTCCAAGAGACCCAGTACTTC
once	TRBV7-9	NA	TRBJ2-7	CASSLLGPYSEQYF	TGTGCCAGCAGCTTATTAGGACCCTACTCCGAGCAGTACTTC
NA	TRBV11-3	NA	TRBJ2-3	CASSLGGEKSTDTQYF	TGTGCCAGCAGCTTAGGGGGGGAGAAGAGCACAGATACGCAGTATTTT
few	TRBV11-2	TRBD2	TRBJ2-5	CASSLLAGLQETQYF	TGTGCCAGCAGCTTACTAGCGGGTCTACAAGAGACCCAGTACTTC
NA	TRBV6-7	TRBD2	TRBJ2-7	CASSYPSGRAYEQYF	TGTGCCAGCAGTTACCCTAGCGGGAGGGCCTACGAGCAGTACTTC
once	TRBV12-2	NA	TRBJ1-1	CASRCTGKDTEAFF	TGTGCAAGTCGCTGCACGGGGAAGGACACTGAAGCTTTCTTT
once	TRBV4-2	TRBD1	TRBJ2-7	CASSQVGQHHYEQYF	TGTGCCAGCAGCCAAGTGGGACAGCATCACTACGAGCAGTACTTC
NA	TRBV11-2	TRBD1	TRBJ2-1	CASSLATGAFRNEQFF	TGTGCCAGCAGCTTAGCGACAGGGGCCTTTCGGAATGAGCAGTTCTTC
NA	TRBV9	TRBD1	TRBJ1-1	CASSPQTGSGETEAFF	TGTGCCAGCAGCCCCCAGACAGGGAGTGGTGAAACTGAAGCTTTCTTT
few	TRBV10-3	NA	TRBJ2-5	CAIRKSPQETQYF	TGTGCCATCAGAAAGTCTCCACAAGAGACCCAGTACTTC
NA	TRBV15	TRBD1	TRBJ1-1	CATSRDRGTAMNTEAFF	TGTGCCACCAGCAGAGATCGAGGGACAGCCATGAACACTGAAGCTTTCTTT
NA	TRBV11-2	TRBD2	TRBJ2-3	CASSLDGLAGGNSTDTQYF	TGTGCCAGCAGCTTAGATGGCCTAGCGGGCGGGAACTCCACAGATACGCAGTATTTT
NA	TRBV6-6	TRBD2	TRBJ2-2	CASLKRESLLAGELFF	TGTGCCAGCCTAAAGCGGGAGAGTTTATTGGCCGGGGAGCTGTTTTTT
NA	TRBV4-2	NA	TRBJ1-2	CASSQGASGSLNYGYTF	TGTGCCAGCAGCCAAGGGGCATCCGGCAGCCTTAACTATGGCTACACCTTC
NA	TRBV5-1	NA	TRBJ2-7	CASSLEVKFYEQYF	TGCGCCAGCAGCTTGGAAGTTAAATTCTACGAGCAGTACTTC
NA	TRBV10-3	NA	TRBJ1-5	CAISSPGQPQHF	TGTGCCATCAGTTCCCCGGGGCAGCCCCAGCATTTT
NA	TRBV6-1	TRBD2	TRBJ2-5	CASSELAGGPETQYF	TGTGCCAGCAGTGAACTAGCGGGAGGGCCAGAGACCCAGTACTTC
NA	TRBV4-2	TRBD1	TRBJ2-3	CASSQGTDRADTQYF	TGTGCCAGCAGCCAAGGAACTGACAGGGCAGATACGCAGTATTTT
NA	TRBV6-1	TRBD1	TRBJ2-1	CASSEALSGGNEQFF	TGTGCCAGCAGTGAAGCGCTGTCAGGGGGCAATGAGCAGTTCTTC
NA	TRBV9	TRBD2	TRBJ2-7	CASSAGTSGSSYEQYF	TGTGCCAGCAGCGCGGGAACTAGCGGGAGTTCCTACGAGCAGTACTTC
NA	TRBV19	NA	TRBJ1-5	CASSVSSVEGQPQHF	TGTGCCAGTAGTGTGTCGAGTGTCGAAGGTCAGCCCCAGCATTTT
NA	TRBV27	TRBD1	TRBJ1-5	CASSLDRGNQPQHF	TGTGCCAGCAGTTTAGACAGGGGCAATCAGCCCCAGCATTTT